The next 14 T cell receptor beta chains were all read from a single sample in a study of shared clonotypes between healthy human individuals. Clones were read by immunoSEQ multiplex PCR, and TCRdb kept only the in-frame ones, dropping some. The sample lists just under 350,000 clones, around four fifths occurring once. The specimen was memory CD4+ T cells sorted from blood. Subset specified: CD45RA-negative fraction. The origin of the receptors is a man younger than 40 in good health.

Comment on this clone: Other nucleotide sequences in the sample specify the same CDR3. The chain is built from TRBV7-6 and TRBJ1-1; D not certain. This CDR3 comprises 13 residues. CDR1 is SGHVS and CDR2 is FNYEAQ in the germline V gene. V was clipped by 5 bases and J by 0 bases, with 7 bases between them. CDR3 nucleotide sequence: TGTGCCAGCAGCGCCGACCTGAACACTGAAGCTTTCTTT. Translation gives CASSADLNTEAFF. The complete variable domain, with remaining parts taken from reference TRBV7-6 and TRBJ1-1, reads GAGVSQSPRYKVTKRGQDVALRCDPISGHVSLYWYRQALGQGPEFLTYFNYEAQQDKSGLPNDRFSAERPEGSISTLTIQRTEQRDSAMYRCASSADLNTEAFFGQGTRLTVV.

This clone was recorded at least ten times. The J gene is TRBJ2-6, the V gene TRBV7-9; no definite D call. Trimming removed 5 bases at V and 1 base at J, with 9 bases between. This CDR3 has 15 residues. Germline values: CDR1 SEHNR, CDR2 FQNEAQ (reference sequence). The CDR3 nucleotides are TGTGCCAGCAGCGTGCTAGGATCTGGGGCCAACGTCCTGACTTTC. Residues: CASSVLGSGANVLTF.

The chain joins TRBV5-1 to TRBJ2-1; possible D gene TRBD2, 6 bases. The ends were cut back, 3 bases at V and 2 bases at J, with 9 bases in the middle. This CDR3 has 14 residues. Germline V lookup: CDR1 SGHRS, CDR2 YFSETQ. CDR3 nucleotide sequence: TGCGCCAGCAGCTCGACGGGGGCCTACAATGAGCAGTTCTTC. This translates into CASSSTGAYNEQFF.

For this clone: A much larger clone is a single base away; this may be a read error. This chain joins TRBV7-7 and TRBJ2-5, with 8 positions matching TRBD2. The V gene's germline CDR1 is SSHAT and CDR2 FNYEAQ (reference sequence). This CDR3 spans 15 amino acids. The CDR3 coding sequence is TGTGCTAGCAGCCAGCGGGGGCGGGTAGAAGAGACCCAGTACTTC. Residues: CASSQRGRVEETQYF.

The V call is TRBV28, the J call TRBJ1-3; 9 nucleotides align to TRBD1. Germline lookup yields CDR1 MDHEN and CDR2 SYDVKM. CDR3 length equals 16 residues. V was clipped by 3 bases and J by 3 bases; unmatched bases: 6. CDR3 residues: CASSFGGQGFGNTIYF. CDR3 DNA sequence: TGTGCCAGCAGTTTTGGGGGACAGGGTTTTGGAAACACCATATATTTT.

The gene calls are TRBV21-1 and TRBJ2-7; the listed D gene, TRBD1, was not tested against the DNA. TRBV21-1 is given as a pseudogene. The CDR3 has 14 residues. The CDR3: CASSVGTETYEQYF. The CDR3 nucleotides read TGTGCCAGCTCAGTGGGGACAGAGACCTACGAGCAGTACTTC.

The CDR3 here is CASSYPGDEAEAFF. In DNA form, the CDR3 reads TGTGCCAGCAGTTACCCAGGGGATGAAGCTGAAGCTTTCTTT. This chain links TRBV6-6 with TRBJ1-1, with D tentatively TRBD1 (6 bases). There are 14 residues in the CDR3. Germline CDR1 reads MNHNY; CDR2 reads SVGAGI (reference sequence). Trimming stripped 2 bases from V and 6 bases from J, with 13 bases between.

This clone has just a few counts. The rearrangement joins TRBV21-1 to TRBJ2-7; the table's D call of TRBD2 was not tested on the DNA. TRBV21-1 is described as a pseudogene. The CDR3 is made up of 22 amino acids. The CDR3 is CASRDSLLSPGLAGGIAYEQYF. CDR3 nucleotides: TGTGCCAGCCGGGACAGCCTTCTGTCACCGGGACTAGCGGGAGGGATAGCCTACGAGCAGTACTTC.

The chain is built from TRBV7-2 and TRBJ2-1, with 7 bases aligning to TRBD2. The CDR3 contains 13 residues. Germline CDR1 is SGHTA and CDR2 is FQGNSA. V lost 0 bases to trimming and J lost 9 bases; unmatched junction nucleotides: 2. In nucleotides, the CDR3 is TGTGCCAGCAGCTTAGCGACTAGCATTGAGCAGTTCTTC. Protein sequence: CASSLATSIEQFF.

The rearrangement joins TRBV28 to TRBJ1-1, with D unclear. Germline loops: CDR1 MDHEN, CDR2 SYDVKM. The CDR3 consists of 15 residues. V lost 1 base, J lost 0 bases, and 9 bases lay in between. The CDR3 protein is CASSLLRGLNTEAFF. CDR3 coding DNA: TGTGCCAGCAGTTTATTACGAGGTTTGAACACTGAAGCTTTCTTT.

The chain's CDR3 is CASGGDSRYGYTF. CDR3 nucleotides: TGTGCCAGCGGCGGGGACAGTCGATATGGCTACACCTTC. V gene TRBV6-6 combines with J gene TRBJ1-2; 7 bases agree with TRBD1. In germline, CDR1 is MNHNY, CDR2 SVGAGI (reference sequence). CDR3 size: 13 residues. V was clipped by 8 bases and J by 5 bases; unmatched bases: 8.

V is TRBV4-3 and J is TRBJ2-5; possibly TRBD2 for D (5 bases). V was clipped by 1 base and J by 7 bases, with 10 bases between them. The CDR3 is 13 amino acids. Germline-derived CDR1 and CDR2 are LGHNA and YSLEER. CDR3 residues: CASSQVLEGTQYF. DNA for the CDR3: TGCGCCAGCAGCCAAGTTCTCGAGGGGACCCAGTACTTC.

The rearrangement joins TRBV28 to TRBJ1-4; TRBD1 might be the D (6 bases). Germline V gene sequence: CDR1 MDHEN, CDR2 SYDVKM. V lost 6 bases to trimming and J lost 3 bases, with 14 bases between them. The CDR3 covers 15 residues. The DNA of the CDR3 is TGTGCCAGCAGGCCTACAGGGTTGGCTAATGAAAAACTGTTTTTT. It yields the protein CASRPTGLANEKLFF.

The rearrangement links TRBV5-1 to TRBJ1-4; D perhaps matches TRBD1 (5 bases). In germline, CDR1 is SGHRS, CDR2 YFSETQ. The CDR3 runs 16 residues. Deletions cut 3 bases from V and 0 bases from J, with 12 bases between. CDR3 region: CASSSGLSATNEKLFF. The CDR3 nucleotides read TGCGCCAGCAGCTCGGGGCTAAGCGCAACTAATGAAAAACTGTTTTTT.